What follows are 8 T cell receptor beta chains derived from one specimen sequenced in a study of post-analysis software for immune sequencing data. Unique molecular identifiers featured in each of the TCR beta cDNA libraries. TCRdb re-analysed the PCR reads in MiXCR, keeping a single row per CDR3 protein. The sample lists 250,000 to 300,000 distinct CDR3 sequences, 36% seen once, with roughly 4.8% in the top ten. Findings and caveats of the study: Controls had lower frequencies than patients of four or five TRBV segments, which included TRBV5-6, TRBV5-1 and TRBV20-1.

No antigen has been identified for these receptors. The specimen sequenced was blood. These receptor sequences come from a girl between 10 and 17 years old with multiple sclerosis.

This clonotype was observed a few times. The chain uses TRBV29-1 and TRBJ2-7, with D possibly called TRBD1 or TRBD2 (5 bases each). This CDR3 is 12 amino acids long. Deletions cut 7 bases from V and 3 bases from J, with 13 bases between. Germline-derived CDR1 and CDR2 are SQVTM and ANQGSEA. The CDR3 sequence is CSAGDGSYEQYF. DNA of the CDR3: TGCAGCGCTGGGGACGGAAGCTACGAGCAGTACTTC.

On this clonotype: This could be a read error, since a much larger clone is one nucleotide away. The chain combines TRBV7-2 with TRBJ1-5; possibly TRBD1 for D (6 bases). Germline CDR1 is SGHTA and CDR2 is FQGNSA. CDR3 size: 14 residues. The ends were cut back, 5 bases at V and 4 bases at J, with 12 bases in the middle. In nucleotides, the CDR3 is TGTGCCAGCAGCACCGTTACAGGGAATCAGCCCCAGCATTTT. Amino acids: CASSTVTGNQPQHF.

As regards this clonotype: Just one base apart from a much larger clone, this may be a read error. The chain links TRBV5-1 to TRBJ1-2; possibly TRBD1 for D (6 bases). The CDR3 extends over 14 amino acids. Germline CDR1 SGHRS, CDR2 YFSETQ. V lost 3 bases and J lost 8, with 17 bases in between. The CDR3 bases are TGCGCCAGCAGCTGGGAAGGGACAATTGTGGGCTACACCTTC. The encoded protein is CASSWEGTIVGYTF.

This clonotype was recorded once. A much larger clone lies one base from this, so it may be a read error. V and J are TRBV4-1 and TRBJ2-3, with unresolved D. The CDR3 has 11 amino acids. Trimming left V 11 bases short and J 2 bases short, with 8 bases between. Per germline, CDR1 MGHRA and CDR2 YSYEKL. The CDR3 loop reads CAGAITDTQYF. CDR3 nucleotide sequence: TGCGCCGGCGCCATCACAGATACGCAGTATTTT.

With respect to this clonotype: A much larger clone lies one base from this, so it may be a read error. The V and J genes are TRBV9 and TRBJ2-1; 7 nucleotides align to TRBD1. This CDR3 comprises 15 residues. CDR1 is SGDLS, CDR2 YYNGEE, per germline. CDR3 amino acids: CASSVRLDRSNERFF. The CDR3 DNA reads TGTGCCAGCAGCGTCCGACTGGACAGGAGCAATGAGCGGTTCTTC.

Ten or more counts support this clonotype. The V and J genes are TRBV5-1 and TRBJ2-4, with 10 bases lining up with TRBD2. V was clipped by 0 bases and J by 0 bases; unmatched bases: 12. CDR3 length: 20 amino acids. Germline CDR1 SGHRS, CDR2 YFSETQ. The CDR3 region is CASSLVPSGGPDLAKNIQYF. The CDR3 nucleotides read TGCGCCAGCAGCTTGGTGCCTAGCGGGGGCCCTGATCTAGCCAAAAACATTCAGTACTTC.

This clonotype was found a few times. The chain is built from TRBV10-3 and TRBJ1-1, with D possibly TRBD1 on 6 matching bases. The V gene lost 4 bases and the J gene lost 7 bases, with 19 bases spanning the gap. The CDR3 covers 15 residues. Germline CDR1 and CDR2: ENHRY and SYGVKD. The CDR3 protein is CAISGGGSTGDEAFF. In nucleotides, the CDR3 is TGTGCCATCAGTGGGGGGGGATCGACAGGCGATGAAGCTTTCTTT.

Note on this clonotype: A read error may explain this, as a much larger clone is one base away. The rearrangement links TRBV20-1 to TRBJ2-3; TRBD2 agrees at 9 bases. Germline assignment: CDR1 DFQATT and CDR2 SNEGSKA (reference sequence). CDR3 length: 14 amino acids. CDR3 nucleotides: TGCAGCCTGCGGGGCGGGAGGGGGGCAGATGCGCAGTATTTT. Protein sequence: CSLRGGRGADAQYF.